This T cell receptor beta chain was identified during a study of CD8+CD57+ T cells in acquired aplastic anemia. Whole-study context: Sorted CD4+ and CD8+ cells yielded 2.5 to 3.5 ug of DNA on average. Whole-study findings and limits: Between patients and controls, around 27 CD8+ CDR3 sequences were found in common. With respect to CD8+ Simpson's diversity, patients and controls did not differ significantly.

The germline CDR1 and CDR2 sequences are SGHRS and YFSETQ. The CDR3 consists of 14 residues. V was pared by 6 bases and J by 2 bases, with 1 base of the junction left unmatched. For sequencing, patients were chosen who had shown expansion of CD8+CD57+ cells by flow cytometry. Every patient presented with severe acquired aplastic anemia. CDR3 and TCR beta VDJ profiling relied on a genomic DNA template. Using its own MiXCR run on the reads, TCRdb lists one record per CDR3 protein. Of about 190,000 distinct CDR3 sequences detected, 40% to 55% appear once; the ten largest clones hold approximately 9.7%. This clonotype was seen at least ten times. Its specificity is unknown.

The V call is TRBV5-1, the J call TRBJ2-1, with TRBD2 identical over 11 bases. Sequencing input: sorted CD4+, CD8+, or CD8+CD57+ T cells (not recorded which) from PBMCs. The sequence came from a human donor with aplastic anemia. The CDR3 reads CASKGLAAYNEQFF. The CDR3 region has the DNA TGCGCCAGCAAGGGACTAGCGGCCTACAATGAGCAGTTCTTC.